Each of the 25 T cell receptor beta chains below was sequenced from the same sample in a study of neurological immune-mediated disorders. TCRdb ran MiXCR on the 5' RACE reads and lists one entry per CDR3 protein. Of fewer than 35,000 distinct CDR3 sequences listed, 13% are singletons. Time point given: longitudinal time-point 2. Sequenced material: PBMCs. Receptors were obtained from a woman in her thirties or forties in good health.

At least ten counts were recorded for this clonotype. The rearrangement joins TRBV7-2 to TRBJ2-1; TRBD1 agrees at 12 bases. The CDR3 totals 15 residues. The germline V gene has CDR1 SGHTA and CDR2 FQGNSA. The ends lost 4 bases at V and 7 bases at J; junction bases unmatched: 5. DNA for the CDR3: TGTGCCAGCAGCTCCCGGGACAGGGGGCGGAATGAGCAGTTCTTC. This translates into CASSSRDRGRNEQFF.

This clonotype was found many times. For the CDR3, the DNA is TGTGCCAGTAGTATGAGCTTGGGACGGCCCCAGCATTTT. Translation gives CASSMSLGRPQHF. The chain has TRBV19 and TRBJ1-5, with D possibly matching TRBD1 (5 bases). This CDR3 has 13 residues. The germline CDR1 and CDR2 sequences are LNHDA and SQIVND (reference sequence). The V and J ends lost 3 bases and 9 bases respectively, with 12 bases between them.

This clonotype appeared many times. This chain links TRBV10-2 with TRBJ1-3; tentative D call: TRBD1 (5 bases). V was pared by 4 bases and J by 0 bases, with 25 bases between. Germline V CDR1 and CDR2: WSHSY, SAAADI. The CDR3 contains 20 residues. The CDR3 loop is CASSGPARGDPGFSGNTIYF. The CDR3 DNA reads TGCGCCAGCAGTGGCCCAGCTCGGGGGGACCCTGGCTTCTCTGGAAACACCATATATTTT.

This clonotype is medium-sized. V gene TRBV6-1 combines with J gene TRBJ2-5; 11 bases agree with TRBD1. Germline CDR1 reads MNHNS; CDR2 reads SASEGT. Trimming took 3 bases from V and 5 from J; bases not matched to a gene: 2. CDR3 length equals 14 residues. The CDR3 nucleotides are TGTGCCAGCAGTGAGGGACAGGGGGGCGAGACCCAGTACTTC. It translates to CASSEGQGGETQYF.

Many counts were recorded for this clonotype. The CDR3 DNA reads as TGCAGTGCTAGGGGACTAGCGGGAGGGTCCGAATACGAGCAGTACTTC. This translates into CSARGLAGGSEYEQYF. J is TRBJ2-7 and V is TRBV20-1; 16 bases align to TRBD2. This CDR3 has 16 residues. Unmatched junction bases numbered 6, after V lost 3 bases and J lost 4 bases. The germline CDR1 and CDR2 sequences are DFQATT and SNEGSKA (reference sequence).

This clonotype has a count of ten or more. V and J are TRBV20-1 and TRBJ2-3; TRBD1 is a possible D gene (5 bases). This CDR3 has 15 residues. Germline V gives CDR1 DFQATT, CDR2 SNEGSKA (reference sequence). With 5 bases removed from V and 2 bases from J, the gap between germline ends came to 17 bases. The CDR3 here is CSAPKGASFTDTQYF. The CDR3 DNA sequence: TGCAGTGCTCCTAAAGGGGCGAGTTTCACAGATACGCAGTATTTT.

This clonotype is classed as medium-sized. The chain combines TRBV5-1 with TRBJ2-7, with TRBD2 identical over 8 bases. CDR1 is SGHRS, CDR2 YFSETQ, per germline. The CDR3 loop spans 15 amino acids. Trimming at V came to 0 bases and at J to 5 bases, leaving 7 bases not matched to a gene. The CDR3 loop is CASSLVRGGHDEQYF. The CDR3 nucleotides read TGCGCCAGCAGCTTGGTACGGGGGGGCCACGACGAGCAGTACTTC.

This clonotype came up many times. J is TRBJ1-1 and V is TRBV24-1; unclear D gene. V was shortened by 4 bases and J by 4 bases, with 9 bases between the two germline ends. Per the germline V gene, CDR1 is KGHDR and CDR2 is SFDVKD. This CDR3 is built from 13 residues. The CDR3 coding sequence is TGTGCCACCAGTGAGGGCCGGGGCACTGAAGCTTTCTTT. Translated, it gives CATSEGRGTEAFF.

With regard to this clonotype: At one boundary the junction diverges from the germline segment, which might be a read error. For the CDR3, the DNA is TGTGCAAGCAGCCCGGGGAACACTGGGGTCAACGTCCTGACTTTC. Translating gives CASSPGNTGVNVLTF. This sequence joins TRBV7-2 and TRBJ2-6; D possibly corresponds to TRBD2 (5 bases). This CDR3 has 15 residues. Germline loops: CDR1 SGHTA, CDR2 FQGNSA.

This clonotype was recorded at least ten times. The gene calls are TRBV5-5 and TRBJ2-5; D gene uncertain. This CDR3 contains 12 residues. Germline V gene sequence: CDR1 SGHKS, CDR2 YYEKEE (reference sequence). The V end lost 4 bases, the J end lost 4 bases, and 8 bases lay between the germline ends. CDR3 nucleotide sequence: TGTGCCAGCAGCCCGCGAGGAGAGACCCAGTACTTC. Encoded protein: CASSPRGETQYF.

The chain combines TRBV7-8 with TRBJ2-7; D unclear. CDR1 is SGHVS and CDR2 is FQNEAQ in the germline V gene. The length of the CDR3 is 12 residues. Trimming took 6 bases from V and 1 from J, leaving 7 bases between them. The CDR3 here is CASRPTSYEQYF. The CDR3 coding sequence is TGTGCCAGCAGGCCAACTTCCTACGAGCAGTACTTC.

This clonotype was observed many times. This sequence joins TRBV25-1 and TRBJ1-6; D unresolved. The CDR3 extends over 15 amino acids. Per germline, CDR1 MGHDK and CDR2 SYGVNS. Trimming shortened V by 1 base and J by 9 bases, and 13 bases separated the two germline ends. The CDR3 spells CASSESRGYASPLHF. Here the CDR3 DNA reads TGTGCCAGCAGTGAATCCCGTGGGTACGCTTCACCCCTCCACTTT.

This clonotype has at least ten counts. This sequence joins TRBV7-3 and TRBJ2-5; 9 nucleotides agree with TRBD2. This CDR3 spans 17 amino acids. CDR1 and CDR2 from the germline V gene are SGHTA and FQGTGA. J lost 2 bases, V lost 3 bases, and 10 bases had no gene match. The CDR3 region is CASSFSRPSGVQETQYF. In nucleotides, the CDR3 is TGTGCCAGCAGCTTTTCGCGCCCTAGCGGGGTTCAAGAGACCCAGTACTTC. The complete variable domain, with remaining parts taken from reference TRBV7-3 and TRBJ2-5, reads GAGVSQTPSNKVTEKGKYVELRCDPISGHTALYWYRQSLGQGPEFLIYFQGTGAADDSGLPNDRFFAVRPEGSVSTLKIQRTERGDSAVYLCASSFSRPSGVQETQYFGPGTRLLVL.

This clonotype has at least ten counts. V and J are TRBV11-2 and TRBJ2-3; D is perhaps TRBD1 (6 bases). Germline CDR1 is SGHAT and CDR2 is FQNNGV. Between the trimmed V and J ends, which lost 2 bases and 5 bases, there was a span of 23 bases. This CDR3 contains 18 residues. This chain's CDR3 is CASSLNSYRAVPGDTQYF. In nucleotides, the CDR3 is TGTGCCAGCAGCTTAAACTCTTACAGGGCGGTTCCGGGAGATACGCAGTATTTT.

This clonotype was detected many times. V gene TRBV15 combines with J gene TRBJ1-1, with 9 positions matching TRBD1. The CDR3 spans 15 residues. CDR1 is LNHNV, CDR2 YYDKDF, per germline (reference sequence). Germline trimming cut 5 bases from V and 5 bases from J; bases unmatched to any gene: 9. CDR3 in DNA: TGTGCCACCAGCGCAGAACAGGGGGCCAGGACTGAAGCTTTCTTT. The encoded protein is CATSAEQGARTEAFF.

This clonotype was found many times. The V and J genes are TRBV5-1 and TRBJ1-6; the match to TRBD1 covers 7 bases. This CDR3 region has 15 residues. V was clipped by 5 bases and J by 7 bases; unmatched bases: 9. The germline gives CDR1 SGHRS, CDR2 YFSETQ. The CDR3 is CASRLKTGENSPLHF. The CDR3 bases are TGCGCCAGCAGGCTTAAAACAGGGGAAAATTCACCCCTCCACTTT.

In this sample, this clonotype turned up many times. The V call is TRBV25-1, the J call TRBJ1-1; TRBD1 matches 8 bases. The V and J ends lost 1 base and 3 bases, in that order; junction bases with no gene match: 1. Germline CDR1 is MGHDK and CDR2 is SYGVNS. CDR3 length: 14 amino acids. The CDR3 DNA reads TGTGCCAGCAGTGAATTACAGGGGGACACTGAAGCTTTCTTT. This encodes CASSELQGDTEAFF.

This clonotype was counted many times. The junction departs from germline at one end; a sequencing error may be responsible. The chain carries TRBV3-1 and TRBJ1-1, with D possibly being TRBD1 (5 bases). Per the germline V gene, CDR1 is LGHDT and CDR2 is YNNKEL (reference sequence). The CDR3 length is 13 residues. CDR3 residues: CASSQGGHRGLQF. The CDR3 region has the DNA TGTGCCAGCAGCCAAGGCGGACATAGGGGCCTCCAATTT.

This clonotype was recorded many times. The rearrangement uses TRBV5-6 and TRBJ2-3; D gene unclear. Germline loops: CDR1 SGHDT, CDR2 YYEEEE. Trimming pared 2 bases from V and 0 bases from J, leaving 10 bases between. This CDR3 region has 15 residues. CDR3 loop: CASSFSETSTDTQYF. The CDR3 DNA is TGTGCCAGCAGCTTCTCCGAGACTAGCACAGATACGCAGTATTTT.

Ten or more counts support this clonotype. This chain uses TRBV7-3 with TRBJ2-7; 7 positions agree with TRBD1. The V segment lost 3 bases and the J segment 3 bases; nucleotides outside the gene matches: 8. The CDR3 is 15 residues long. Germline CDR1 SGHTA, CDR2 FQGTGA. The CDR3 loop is CASSFGTANDYEQYF. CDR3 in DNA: TGTGCCAGCAGCTTCGGGACAGCAAATGACTACGAGCAGTACTTC. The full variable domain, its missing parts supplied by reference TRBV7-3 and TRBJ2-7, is GAGVSQTPSNKVTEKGKYVELRCDPISGHTALYWYRQSLGQGPEFLIYFQGTGAADDSGLPNDRFFAVRPEGSVSTLKIQRTERGDSAVYLCASSFGTANDYEQYFGPGTRLTVT.

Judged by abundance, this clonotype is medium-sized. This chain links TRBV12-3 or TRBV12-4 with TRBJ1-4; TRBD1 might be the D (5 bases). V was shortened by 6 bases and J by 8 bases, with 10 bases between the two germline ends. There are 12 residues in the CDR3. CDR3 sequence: CASRRRDEKLFF. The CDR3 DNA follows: TGTGCCAGCAGGCGGAGGGACGAAAAACTGTTTTTT.

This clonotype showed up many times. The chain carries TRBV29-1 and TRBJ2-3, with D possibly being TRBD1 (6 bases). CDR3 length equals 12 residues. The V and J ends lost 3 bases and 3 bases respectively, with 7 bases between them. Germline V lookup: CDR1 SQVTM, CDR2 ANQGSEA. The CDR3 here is CSVDQGTDTQYF. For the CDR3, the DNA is TGCAGCGTTGACCAGGGGACAGATACGCAGTATTTT.

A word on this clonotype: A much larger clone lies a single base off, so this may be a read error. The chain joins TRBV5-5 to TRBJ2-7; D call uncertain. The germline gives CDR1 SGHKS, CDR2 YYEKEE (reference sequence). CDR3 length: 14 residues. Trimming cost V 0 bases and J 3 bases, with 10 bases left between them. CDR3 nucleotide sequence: TGTGCCAGCAGCTTGGTGCCGGAAGACTACGAGCAGTACTTC. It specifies CASSLVPEDYEQYF.

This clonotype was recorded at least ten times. CDR3 sequence: CARRMRGSRNTIYF. CDR3 bases: TGTGCCAGGCGGATGAGGGGGAGTAGGAACACCATATATTTT. V usage is TRBV9 and J usage is TRBJ1-3; tentatively, D is TRBD1 (6 bases). CDR3 length equals 14 residues. Germline CDR1 and CDR2: SGDLS and YYNGEE. V was clipped by 8 bases and J by 7 bases, with 19 bases between them.

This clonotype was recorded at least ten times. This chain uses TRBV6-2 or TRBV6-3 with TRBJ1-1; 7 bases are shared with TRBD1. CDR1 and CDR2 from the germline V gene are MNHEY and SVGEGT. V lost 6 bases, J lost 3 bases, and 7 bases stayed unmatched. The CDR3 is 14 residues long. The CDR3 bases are TGTGCCAGCAGCGTACAGGGGTCGGACACTGAAGCTTTCTTT. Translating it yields CASSVQGSDTEAFF.